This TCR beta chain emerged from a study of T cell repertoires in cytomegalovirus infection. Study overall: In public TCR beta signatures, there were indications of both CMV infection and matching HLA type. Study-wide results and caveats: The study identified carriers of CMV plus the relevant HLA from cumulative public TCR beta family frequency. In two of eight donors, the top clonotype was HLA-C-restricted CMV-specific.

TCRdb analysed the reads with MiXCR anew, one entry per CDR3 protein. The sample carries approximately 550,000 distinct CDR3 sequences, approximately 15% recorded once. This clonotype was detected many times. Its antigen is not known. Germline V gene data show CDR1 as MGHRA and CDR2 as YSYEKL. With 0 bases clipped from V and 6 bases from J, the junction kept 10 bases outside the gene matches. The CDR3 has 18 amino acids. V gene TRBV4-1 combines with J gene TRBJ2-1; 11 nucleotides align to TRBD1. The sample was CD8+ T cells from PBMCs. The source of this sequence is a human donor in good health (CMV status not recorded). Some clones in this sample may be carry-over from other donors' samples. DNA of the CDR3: TGCGCCAGCAGCCAAGAAAGGACAGGGGGCGCAGGGTCCAATGAGCAGTTCTTC. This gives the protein CASSQERTGGAGSNEQFF.